The 14 T cell receptor beta chains reported below all come from one sample, sequenced in a study of blood T cells in healthy people across ages. A second PCR of about 7 to 12 cycles used a sample-barcoded 5' primer and a J-beta primer mix. MiXCR, run by TCRdb on the 5' RACE reads, gives a single entry per CDR3 protein. The data hold 700,000 to 1,000,000 distinct CDR3 sequences, with roughly 44% observed a single time. Material: blood. These receptors were obtained from a man between 60 and 75 years old in good health.

The chain uses TRBV7-2 and TRBJ2-7; tentative D call: TRBD2 (6 bases). CDR1 and CDR2 from the germline V gene are SGHTA and FQGNSA. V lost 2 bases, J lost 2 bases, and 19 bases lay in between. The CDR3 has 17 residues. This CDR3 is CASSLRAREAQPYEQYF. The CDR3 coding sequence is TGTGCCAGCAGCTTAAGAGCGAGGGAGGCTCAACCCTACGAGCAGTACTTC.

The rearrangement uses TRBV7-8 and TRBJ1-4; maybe TRBD1 (6 bases). Germline V gives CDR1 SGHVS, CDR2 FQNEAQ. The CDR3 has 15 residues. V was cut by 7 bases and J by 4 bases, with 16 bases left in between. CDR3: CASTEGGAFNEKLFF. The CDR3 nucleotides are TGTGCCAGCACCGAAGGGGGGGCCTTTAATGAAAAACTGTTTTTT.

This sequence joins TRBV11-2 and TRBJ2-3; 14 nucleotides line up with TRBD2. Germline V gene data show CDR1 as SGHAT and CDR2 as FQNNGV. Germline trimming cut 5 bases from V and 4 bases from J; bases unmatched to any gene: 5. This CDR3 has 16 amino acids. As DNA, the CDR3 is TGTGCCAGCAGCCCCGGACTAGCGGGGGGCGCAGATACGCAGTATTTT. As protein: CASSPGLAGGADTQYF. The variable domain in full, completed from reference TRBV11-2 and TRBJ2-3, reads EAGVAQSPRYKIIEKRQSVAFWCNPISGHATLYWYQQILGQGPKLLIQFQNNGVVDDSQLPKDRFSAERLKGVDSTLKIQPAKLEDSAVYLCASSPGLAGGADTQYFGPGTRLTVL.

This clonotype was recorded a few times. The chain carries TRBV7-9 and TRBJ2-3; D possibly corresponds to TRBD1 (5 bases). Trimming pared 3 bases from V and 6 bases from J, leaving 10 bases between. The germline V gene has CDR1 SEHNR and CDR2 FQNEAQ (reference sequence). The CDR3 loop spans 13 amino acids. CDR3 loop: CASSFRDSDTQYF. CDR3 DNA: TGTGCCAGCAGCTTCAGGGATAGTGATACGCAGTATTTT.

The genes are TRBV20-1 and TRBJ1-1; TRBD1 is a possible D gene (5 bases). The germline gives CDR1 DFQATT, CDR2 SNEGSKA (reference sequence). V was pared by 0 bases and J by 7 bases, with 15 bases between. The CDR3 consists of 14 residues. The CDR3 DNA is TGCAGTGCTAGAGATAGGGGCACACAGATTGAAGCTTTCTTT. Residues: CSARDRGTQIEAFF.

The V call is TRBV20-1, the J call TRBJ2-1, with 9 bases lining up with TRBD2. The ends lost 6 bases at V and 1 base at J; junction bases unmatched: 10. CDR3 size: 16 residues. Germline V lookup: CDR1 DFQATT, CDR2 SNEGSKA (reference sequence). The CDR3: CSALLAGHGSYNEQFF. The CDR3 DNA reads as TGCAGTGCCCTACTAGCGGGTCACGGGTCCTACAATGAGCAGTTCTTC.

This clonotype was counted between two and nine times. V is TRBV20-1 and J is TRBJ2-1; tentatively, D is TRBD1 or TRBD2 (6 bases each). V lost 6 bases to trimming and J lost 4 bases, with 22 bases between them. Germline CDR1 is DFQATT and CDR2 is SNEGSKA (reference sequence). The CDR3 is made up of 16 amino acids. CDR3 DNA: TGCAGTGCCCCACCCGGGGGCGCCCTCCAATACAATGAGCAGTTCTTC. Translated, it gives CSAPPGGALQYNEQFF.

This clonotype was counted only a few times. This chain connects TRBV3-1 to TRBJ1-2, with D tentatively TRBD1 (5 bases). This CDR3 is 14 amino acids long. Germline V gene data show CDR1 as LGHDT and CDR2 as YNNKEL (reference sequence). The ends were cut back, 3 bases at V and 5 bases at J, with 13 bases in the middle. In DNA form, the CDR3 reads TGTGCCAGCAGCCAGGCGGGGCACCCTTATGGCTACACCTTC. Its protein product is CASSQAGHPYGYTF.

This clonotype was recorded only once. V usage is TRBV29-1 and J usage is TRBJ2-5; no firm D call. There are 14 residues in the CDR3. V was shortened by 4 bases and J by 11 bases, with 23 bases between the two germline ends. The germline gives CDR1 SQVTM, CDR2 ANQGSEA. As DNA, the CDR3 is TGCAGCGTTGGGGCCCTCCTTCAAGACAATGAGCAGTACTTC. This gives the protein CSVGALLQDNEQYF. Full variable domain (outside the CDR3, taken from reference TRBV29-1 and TRBJ2-5): SAVISQKPSRDICQRGTSLTIQCQVDSQVTMMFWYRQQPGQSLTLIATANQGSEATYESGFVIDKFPISRPNLTFSTLTVSNMSPEDSSIYLCSVGALLQDNEQYFGPGTRLLVL.

In this sample, this clonotype turned up a few times. The chain has TRBV7-9 and TRBJ1-1; 9 bases line up with TRBD1. The CDR3 sequence is 15 residues long. J gave up 6 bases and V 4 bases, and 9 bases lay outside the gene matches. Germline V gene data show CDR1 as SEHNR and CDR2 as FQNEAQ (reference sequence). The chain's CDR3 is CASSSADRGSPEAFF. In nucleotides, the CDR3 is TGTGCCAGCAGCTCTGCCGACAGGGGGTCCCCTGAAGCTTTCTTT.

Ten or more counts support this clonotype. The chain is built from TRBV5-1 and TRBJ2-5; D is ambiguous. CDR3 length equals 13 residues. V lost 2 bases to trimming and J lost 0 bases, with 5 bases between them. From germline, CDR1 is SGHRS and CDR2 YFSETQ. The CDR3 DNA reads TGCGCCAGCAGCTTAGGAGACCAAGAGACCCAGTACTTC. Amino acid sequence: CASSLGDQETQYF. The complete variable domain, with remaining parts taken from reference TRBV5-1 and TRBJ2-5, reads KAGVTQTPRYLIKTRGQQVTLSCSPISGHRSVSWYQQTPGQGLQFLFEYFSETQRNKGNFPGRFSGRQFSNSRSEMNVSTLELGDSALYLCASSLGDQETQYFGPGTRLLVL.

V and J are TRBV27 and TRBJ1-5; tentative D call: TRBD1 (6 bases). Germline lookup yields CDR1 MNHEY and CDR2 SMNVEV (reference sequence). The CDR3 runs 14 residues. With 5 bases removed from V and 5 bases from J, the gap between germline ends came to 13 bases. CDR3 coding DNA: TGTGCCAGCAGTCCACACAGGGAGGATCAGCCCCAGCATTTT. Protein product: CASSPHREDQPQHF.

For this clonotype: A much more abundant neighbour one base away suggests this may be a read error. The V gene is TRBV20-1, the J gene TRBJ2-5, with 7 bases matching TRBD1. Germline-derived CDR1 and CDR2 are DFQATT and SNEGSKA (reference sequence). This CDR3 comprises 12 residues. The ends lost 5 bases at V and 0 bases at J; junction bases unmatched: 0. This CDR3 is CSAGTDQETQYF. The DNA of the CDR3 is TGCAGTGCTGGGACAGACCAAGAGACCCAGTACTTC.

V and J are TRBV24-1 and TRBJ2-7, with unresolved D. V was trimmed by 3 bases and J by 6 bases, leaving 14 bases between them. The CDR3 runs 14 residues. Germline assignment: CDR1 KGHDR and CDR2 SFDVKD. The CDR3 reads CATSDIETDSEQYF. The CDR3 DNA reads as TGTGCCACCAGTGATATAGAGACGGATAGCGAGCAGTACTTC.